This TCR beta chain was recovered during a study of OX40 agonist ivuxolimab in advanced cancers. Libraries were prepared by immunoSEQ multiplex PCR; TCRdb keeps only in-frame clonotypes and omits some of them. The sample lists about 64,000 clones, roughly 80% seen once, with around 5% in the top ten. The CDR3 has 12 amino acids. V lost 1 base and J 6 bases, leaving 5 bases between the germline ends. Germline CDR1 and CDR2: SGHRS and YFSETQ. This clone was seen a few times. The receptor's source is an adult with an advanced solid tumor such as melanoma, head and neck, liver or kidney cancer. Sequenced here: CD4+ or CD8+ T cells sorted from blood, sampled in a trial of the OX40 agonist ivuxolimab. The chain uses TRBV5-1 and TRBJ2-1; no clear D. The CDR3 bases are TGCGCCAGCAGCTTGCCTGGCAATGAGCAGTTCTTC. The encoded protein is CASSLPGNEQFF.